Following are 13 T cell receptor beta chains from one sample sequenced in a study of cytomegalovirus exposure and HLA in healthy donors. This PCR relied on a set of 60 Vbeta primers and 13 Jbeta primers. The method was immunoSEQ multiplex PCR; TCRdb's version includes in-frame clones alone and lacks a portion of them. The sample lists some 180,000 clones, 75% to 90% seen once, with 2% to 2.5% in the top ten. The sequencing input was PBMCs. Receptors were obtained from a male donor in good health and CMV-seronegative.

This clone is a singleton in its sample. The chain joins TRBV10-2 to TRBJ2-7; D possibly corresponds to TRBD2 (6 bases). Trimming took 7 bases from V and 13 from J, leaving 17 bases between them. Germline values: CDR1 WSHSY, CDR2 SAAADI. The CDR3 spans 11 residues. This chain's CDR3 is CASTQAGSHYF. Here the CDR3 DNA reads TGCGCCAGCACCCAGGCGGGATCGCATTACTTC.

The chain recombines TRBV6-5 with TRBJ1-2; D possibly corresponds to TRBD1 (5 bases). The germline V gene has CDR1 MNHEY and CDR2 SVGAGI. With 5 bases removed from V and 10 bases from J, the gap between germline ends came to 17 bases. This CDR3 comprises 13 residues. CDR3 nucleotide sequence: TGTGCCAGCAGTGCCGTTCGACAGATTTTCTACACCTTC. It yields the protein CASSAVRQIFYTF.

V and J are TRBV30 and TRBJ1-5; 9 positions agree with TRBD1. The V segment lost 7 bases and the J segment 5 bases; nucleotides outside the gene matches: 3. This CDR3 spans 12 amino acids. Germline V gives CDR1 GTSNPN, CDR2 SVGIG (reference sequence). CDR3 sequence: CAFGDRDQPQHF. In nucleotides, the CDR3 is TGTGCCTTTGGGGACAGGGATCAGCCCCAGCATTTT.

This chain uses TRBV29-1 with TRBJ1-2; no firm D call. The CDR3 is 12 amino acids. V was pared by 4 bases and J by 0 bases, with 6 bases between. CDR1 and CDR2 from the germline V gene are SQVTM and ANQGSEA. The CDR3 DNA follows: TGCAGCGTTGCCTATACTAACTATGGCTACACCTTC. It specifies CSVAYTNYGYTF. Supplemented by reference TRBV29-1 and TRBJ1-2, the full variable domain reads SAVISQKPSRDICQRGTSLTIQCQVDSQVTMMFWYRQQPGQSLTLIATANQGSEATYESGFVIDKFPISRPNLTFSTLTVSNMSPEDSSIYLCSVAYTNYGYTFGSGTRLTVV.

Comment on this clone: The same CDR3 is also encoded by other DNA sequences in this sample. The J gene is TRBJ1-2, the V gene TRBV6-6; maybe TRBD1 (5 bases). Looked up from germline, CDR1 is MNHNY and CDR2 is SVGAGI (reference sequence). V dropped 3 bases and J dropped 2 bases, with 7 bases sitting between them. The CDR3 runs 13 residues. This CDR3 reads CASSYDRNYGYTF. CDR3 bases: TGTGCCAGCAGTTATGACAGAAACTATGGCTACACCTTC.

This chain links TRBV27 with TRBJ2-3; 7 bases are a match to TRBD1. This CDR3 has 14 residues. Looked up from germline, CDR1 is MNHEY and CDR2 is SMNVEV (reference sequence). J gave up 2 bases and V 3 bases, and 2 bases lay outside the gene matches. CDR3 region: CASSFTGATDTQYF. The DNA of the CDR3 is TGTGCCAGCAGTTTCACAGGGGCCACAGATACGCAGTATTTT.

The chain joins TRBV5-1 to TRBJ1-1, with 8 bases fitting TRBD1. CDR1 is SGHRS, CDR2 YFSETQ, per germline. This CDR3 region has 16 residues. J gave up 0 bases and V 0 bases, and 4 bases lay outside the gene matches. The CDR3 sequence is CASSLGTGYMNTEAFF. Written as DNA, the CDR3 is TGCGCCAGCAGCTTGGGGACAGGGTACATGAACACTGAAGCTTTCTTT.

This clone was observed a single time. The CDR3 DNA is TGTGCCAGCAGTAGGACAGGGACCTATGGCTACACCTTC. Protein sequence: CASSRTGTYGYTF. This chain uses TRBV6-1 with TRBJ1-2; TRBD1 agrees at 8 bases. CDR1 is MNHNS and CDR2 is SASEGT in the germline V gene. The CDR3 has 13 residues. The junction had 3 bases not matched to a gene; V was cut back by 5 bases and J by 4 bases.

The rearrangement uses TRBV10-2 and TRBJ2-5; D not resolved. Trimming removed 3 bases from V and 1 base from J, with 6 bases in between. The CDR3 is 13 residues long. Germline values: CDR1 WSHSY, CDR2 SAAADI. CDR3 amino acids: CASSDVSQETQYF. The CDR3 coding sequence is TGCGCCAGCAGTGACGTCAGCCAAGAGACCCAGTACTTC.

The chain recombines TRBV9 with TRBJ1-2; maybe TRBD1 (5 bases). Between the trimmed V and J ends, which lost 0 bases and 3 bases, there was a span of 12 bases. Per germline, CDR1 SGDLS and CDR2 YYNGEE. The CDR3 covers 15 residues. The CDR3 DNA follows: TGTGCCAGCAGCGTAGTCCCAGGGCCGGACTATGGCTACACCTTC. This codes for CASSVVPGPDYGYTF.

The chain carries TRBV5-1 and TRBJ2-1; 8 bases line up with TRBD1. The CDR3 has 15 amino acids. Germline V gene lookup returns CDR1 SGHRS and CDR2 YFSETQ. V lost 0 bases and J lost 5; bases outside the gene matches: 4. The CDR3 here is CASSLGTGRDNEQFF. For the CDR3, the DNA is TGCGCCAGCAGCTTGGGGACAGGGCGTGACAATGAGCAGTTCTTC.

This clone was seen a handful of times. The chain joins TRBV25-1 to TRBJ1-2; weak D call: TRBD1 (6 bases). The CDR3 length is 14 residues. V was clipped by 1 base and J by 7 bases, with 13 bases between them. Germline V gene lookup returns CDR1 MGHDK and CDR2 SYGVNS. CDR3 nucleotide sequence: TGTGCCAGCAGTGAATGGGCGGTACAGGGTGGCTACACCTTC. Translating it yields CASSEWAVQGGYTF.

The chain couples TRBV9 to TRBJ2-1; a weak D match, TRBD1 (6 bases). The V gene's germline CDR1 is SGDLS and CDR2 YYNGEE. The V gene lost 0 bases and the J gene lost 5 bases, with 9 bases spanning the gap. This CDR3 has 14 residues. The CDR3 DNA reads as TGTGCCAGCAGCGTAGCGGACAGAAACAATGAGCAGTTCTTC. Translated: CASSVADRNNEQFF.